This T cell receptor beta chain comes out of a study of cytomegalovirus exposure and HLA in healthy donors. PCR amplification relied on 60 Vbeta primers (plus 13 Jbeta primers). Some clones are missing from TCRdb's copy, which holds only in-frame ones; the method was immunoSEQ multiplex PCR. The table has 150,000 to 200,000 clones, 75% to 90% seen once. This CDR3 region has 11 residues. Looked up from germline, CDR1 is SGHTA and CDR2 is FQGTGA. Trimming shortened V by 4 bases and J by 5 bases, and 5 bases separated the two germline ends. In this sample, this clone turned up a few times. The chain employs TRBV7-3 and TRBJ1-2; D is uncertain. This receptor was obtained from a man aged 18 to 30 in good health and CMV-seropositive. Source material: PBMCs. In DNA, the CDR3 is TGTGCCAGCAGCTCCGGGTATGGCTACACCTTC. This encodes CASSSGYGYTF.